This TCR beta chain is drawn from a study of radiotherapy plus CTLA-4 blockade in lung cancer. CDR3 length: 14 amino acids. CDR1 and CDR2 (germline): SGHRS, YFSETQ. V was cut by 5 bases and J by 1 base, with 12 bases left in between. Profiling relied on immunoSEQ multiplex PCR, and the TCRdb table lists in-frame clones only, not all of them. The data show 45,000 to 55,000 clones, approximately 79% seen once. The source of this sequence is a human donor with non-small cell lung cancer who had stable disease on radiotherapy plus ipilimumab. The source material was peripheral blood, sampled from a patient treated with radiotherapy plus ipilimumab. The chain combines TRBV5-1 with TRBJ1-1; TRBD1 might be the D (5 bases). Here the CDR3 DNA reads TGCGCCAGCAGAGGGACCGCCCAGAACACTGAAGCTTTCTTT. Translating it yields CASRGTAQNTEAFF. Looking up the rest from reference TRBV5-1 and TRBJ1-1 gives the full variable domain: KAGVTQTPRYLIKTRGQQVTLSCSPISGHRSVSWYQQTPGQGLQFLFEYFSETQRNKGNFPGRFSGRQFSNSRSEMNVSTLELGDSALYLCASRGTAQNTEAFFGQGTRLTVV.